This T cell receptor (beta chain) was identified during a study of T-cell memory formation after mild COVID-19. Comment on this clonotype: Its target is not known.

This CDR3 has 15 amino acids. Per germline, CDR1 SGHRS and CDR2 YFSETQ. V shed 3 bases and J shed 3 bases, with 13 bases lying between them. TCRdb re-analysed the 5' RACE reads in MiXCR, keeping a single row per CDR3 protein. Found here are hundreds of thousands of distinct CDR3 sequences, about a fifth of them singletons; the top ten hold approximately 8%. Study conclusions and caveats: CM and EM subsets held most contracting CD4+ clones; EMRA held CD8+ ones. CD4/CD8 balance held among clones contracting day 15 to 85, and later expanders leaned CD4+.

The specimen was PBMCs or a T cell subset sorted from them (not recorded which). The chain uses TRBV5-1 and TRBJ2-1, with a possible D match to TRBD2 (6 bases). This clonotype originated in an adult woman who had mild COVID-19 (a few samples of this study predate the infection). Cell type and time point are not known. This chain's CDR3 is CASSSRVADYNEQFF. The CDR3 nucleotides read TGCGCCAGCAGCTCCCGTGTAGCGGACTACAATGAGCAGTTCTTC.